This T cell receptor (beta chain) derives from a study of glioma-infiltrating T cells after dendritic cell vaccination. Whole-study results and caveats: Higher TCR clonality did not directly relate to longer survival.

Assay: immunoSEQ multiplex PCR; the TCRdb copy retains only in-frame clones and omits some. The data contain approximately 92,000 clones, roughly 80% of them singletons. About this clone itself: The antigen remains undetermined.

The CDR3 runs 15 residues. In germline, CDR1 is MGHRA, CDR2 YSYEKL. Trimming at V came to 1 base and at J to 5 bases, leaving 5 bases not matched to a gene. Time point given: after dendritic cell vaccination, including at tumor progression/relapse. This specimen was blood, taken after dendritic cell vaccination. The receptor's source is a human donor with glioblastoma. This chain links TRBV4-1 with TRBJ2-1; 7 bases map to TRBD2. For the CDR3, the DNA is TGCGCCAGCAGCCAAGTTTCTAGCGGAAACAATGAGCAGTTCTTC. Translated, it gives CASSQVSSGNNEQFF.